This paragraph reports one T cell receptor beta chain. In the original processing: Quantification of nucleated cells was approximated via reference gene primer amplification. The protocol was immunoSEQ multiplex PCR, while the TCRdb copy is restricted to in-frame clones and leaves out a portion. V, J and clone size were drawn from that table, and D and trimming were deduced from the DNA. Seen here are about 360,000 clones, around nine tenths observed once, and the top ten hold roughly 7.1%. The CDR3 loop spans 16 amino acids. Germline CDR1 reads MNHEY; CDR2 reads SMNVEV (reference sequence). After removal of 5 bases from V and 5 bases from J, the junction contained 8 bases not matched to a gene. This sample stems from a study of blood T cell repertoires in COVID-19. At the level of the study: Sources were T cells, B-cell-depleted T cells, or PBMCs; the material itself was cDNA or gDNA.

In Seattle, patients joined the study during active infection and were tracked longitudinally. Source material: peripheral blood. This chain joins TRBV27 and TRBJ1-6; 8 positions match TRBD1. The clonotype originates from a woman aged 55-70 years with COVID-19, enrolled during active disease. In DNA form, the CDR3 reads TGTGCCAGCAGTCCCGGACAGGGATACAATAATTCACCCCTCCACTTT. It is translated as CASSPGQGYNNSPLHF.